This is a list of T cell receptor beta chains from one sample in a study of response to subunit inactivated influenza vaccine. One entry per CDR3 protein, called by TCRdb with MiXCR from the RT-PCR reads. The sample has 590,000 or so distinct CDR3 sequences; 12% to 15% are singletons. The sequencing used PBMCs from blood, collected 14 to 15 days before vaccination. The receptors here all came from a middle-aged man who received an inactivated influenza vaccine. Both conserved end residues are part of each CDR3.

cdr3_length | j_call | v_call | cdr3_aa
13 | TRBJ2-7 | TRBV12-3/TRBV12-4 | CASSFPAAYEQYF
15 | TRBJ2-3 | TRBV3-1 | CASSQRSGPTDTQYF
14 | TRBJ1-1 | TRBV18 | CASSPSGGLLEAFF
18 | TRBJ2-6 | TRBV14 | CASSRLISPTSGANVLTF
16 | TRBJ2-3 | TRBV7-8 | CASSHTEGAGTDTQYF
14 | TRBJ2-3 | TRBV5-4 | CASSPGLITDTQYF
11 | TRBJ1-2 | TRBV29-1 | CSGEANYGYTF
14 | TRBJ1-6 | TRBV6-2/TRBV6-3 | CASRQGSRKSPLHF
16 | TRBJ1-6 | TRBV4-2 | CASSSKVRTGGSPLHF
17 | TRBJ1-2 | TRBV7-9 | CASSPLKGLTDPYGYTF
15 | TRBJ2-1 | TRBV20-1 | CSADPLATPWNEQFF
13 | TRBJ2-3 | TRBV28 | CASSLYVRRTQYF
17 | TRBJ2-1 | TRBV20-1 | CSASILPLAGDPYEQFF
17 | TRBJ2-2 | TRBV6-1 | CASRERRTGVLSGELFF
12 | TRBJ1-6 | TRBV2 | CASRLFGSPLHF
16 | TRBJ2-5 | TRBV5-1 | CASSFGQGGGQETQYF
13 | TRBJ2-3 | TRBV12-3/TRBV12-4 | CASCRGRTDTQYF
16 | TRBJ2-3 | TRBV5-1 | CASSLAVVGSTDTQYF
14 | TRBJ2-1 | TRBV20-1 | CSARVFTRSNEQFF
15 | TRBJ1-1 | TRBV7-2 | CASSLVGRQNTEAFF
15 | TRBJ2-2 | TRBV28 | CASSLDRGRAGELFF
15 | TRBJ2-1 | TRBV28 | CASSSPRPSANEQFF
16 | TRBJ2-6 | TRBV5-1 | CASSLEVGAGANVLTF
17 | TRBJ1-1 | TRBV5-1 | CASSQVPGQGARTEAFF
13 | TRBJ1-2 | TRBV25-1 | CASRQGPNYGYTF